This is a list of T cell receptor beta chains from one sample in a study of Ad26.COV2.S vaccination and SARS-CoV-2 variants. Measured with immunoSEQ multiplex PCR; TCRdb has only the in-frame clones, and not every one. The profile shows about 680,000 clones, around 89% of them singletons. The sequencing here drew on peripheral blood, taken in a trial of Ad26.COV2.S vaccine versus placebo. The origin of the receptors is a person between 18 and 65 years old who received the Ad26.COV2.S COVID-19 vaccine or a placebo. Both conserved end residues are part of each CDR3. Each record gives: J gene, clone size, D gene, V gene, CDR3 DNA, CDR3 protein. D genes are given only for firm matches. Clone size is stated in some rows and not others, as once, few, many or a class when expanded.

>TRBJ2-7|.|.|TRBV2
TGTGCCAGCAGTGAACAACCTAGCTCCTACGAGCAGTACTTC
CASSEQPSSYEQYF
>TRBJ2-1|.|TRBD1|TRBV3-1/TRBV3-2
TGTGCCAGCAGCCATTCCGGGACAGGGAGCAATGAGCAGTTCTTC
CASSHSGTGSNEQFF
>TRBJ1-5|.|TRBD1|TRBV7-6
TGTGCCAGCAGCTTTGGGACAGGAGGCGTGCAGCCCCAGCATTTT
CASSFGTGGVQPQHF
>TRBJ2-1|.|.|TRBV30
TGTGCCTGGGGGTGGGGCACTAGACCGAATGAGCAGTTCTTC
CAWGWGTRPNEQFF
>TRBJ1-6|few|.|TRBV6-6
TGTGCCAGCAGTCTACAGGGTAGCGATAATTCACCCCTCCACTTT
CASSLQGSDNSPLHF
>TRBJ2-3|.|.|TRBV27
TGTGCCAGCAGTTTTGGGCAGGCCGCTGTTACGCAGTATTTT
CASSFGQAAVTQYF
>TRBJ1-1|.|TRBD1|TRBV4-3
TGCGCCAGCAGCCAAGATCCTCAGGGGGCGAACACTGAAGCTTTCTTT
CASSQDPQGANTEAFF
>TRBJ1-2|.|.|TRBV7-2
TGTGCCAGCAGCTTAGAACTGTCGGCAAACTATGGCTACACCTTC
CASSLELSANYGYTF
>TRBJ1-5|.|TRBD1|TRBV18
TGTGCCAGCTCACAGGGGACAGGGGGCCGGCAGCCCCAGCATTTT
CASSQGTGGRQPQHF
>TRBJ2-1|.|.|TRBV7-2
TGTGCCAGCAGCTTAGGGGTCCAGGGCAATGAGCAGTTCTTC
CASSLGVQGNEQFF
>TRBJ2-7|.|TRBD2|TRBV6-1
TGTGCCAGCAGTGGGGGACTAGCGGGACGACTAATCTACGAGCAGTACTTC
CASSGGLAGRLIYEQYF
>TRBJ1-5|.|.|TRBV7-2
TGTGCCAGCAGCTTAGGTCTGTATAGCAATCAGCCCCAGCATTTT
CASSLGLYSNQPQHF
>TRBJ1-3|.|TRBD1|TRBV10-3
TGTGCCACAAGGACAGGGGCCAGCTCTGGAAACACCATATATTTT
CATRTGASSGNTIYF
>TRBJ1-2|.|.|TRBV10-2
TGCGCCAGCAGTGGGGGCAGATCTAACTATGGCTACACCTTC
CASSGGRSNYGYTF
>TRBJ2-7|.|TRBD2|TRBV30
TGTGCCGGGACTAGCGGGAGTAGCTACGAGCAGTACTTC
CAGTSGSSYEQYF
>TRBJ2-2|.|TRBD2|TRBV6-2/TRBV6-3
TGTGCCAGCAGCCCTAGACTAGCGGGGAACACCGGGGAGCTGTTTTTT
CASSPRLAGNTGELFF
>TRBJ1-2|once|TRBD1|TRBV30
TGTGCCTGGAGTAGAGACCCTGATGGGACAGCTAAGACCTTC
CAWSRDPDGTAKTF
>TRBJ2-7|few|.|TRBV7-2
TGTGCCAGCAGCCCCGGGTACGAGCAGTACTTC
CASSPGYEQYF
>TRBJ1-3|.|.|TRBV30
TGTGCCCGCTACAGCGGCTCCGGAAACACCATATATTTT
CARYSGSGNTIYF
>TRBJ1-1|.|.|TRBV2
TGTGCCAGCAGTTTTGACCGGGGCACTGAAGCTTTCTTT
CASSFDRGTEAFF
>TRBJ1-2|once|TRBD1|TRBV15
TGTGCCACCAGCGCCGGGACAGTCTATGGCTACACCTTC
CATSAGTVYGYTF
>TRBJ1-1|.|.|TRBV6-5
TGTACTTTACAATGGGCAGGGGCGGGAAACACTGAAGCTTTCTTT
CTLQWAGAGNTEAFF
>TRBJ2-1|.|.|TRBV6-4
TGTGCCAGCAGTGAAGGCGGTTTATCCTACAATGAGCAGTTCTTC
CASSEGGLSYNEQFF
>TRBJ2-5|.|.|TRBV3-1/TRBV3-2
TGTGCCAGCAGCCCACAGGCTCAGGAGACCCAGTACTTC
CASSPQAQETQYF
>TRBJ2-7|.|TRBD1|TRBV19
TGTGCCAGTGGGACAGGGTCAGGCTACGAGCAGTACTTC
CASGTGSGYEQYF
>TRBJ2-5|.|TRBD2|TRBV29-1
TGCAGCGGAACTACCCACGGGGGGGAGACCCAGTACTTC
CSGTTHGGETQYF
>TRBJ2-2|.|TRBD2|TRBV11-3
TGTGCCAGCAGCCCTAAGCGGGGGGGCCTTTTCACCGGGGAGCTGTTTTTT
CASSPKRGGLFTGELFF
>TRBJ2-7|few|.|TRBV5-1
TGCGCCAGCAGCTTGGATCCAGGGGCGAACTACGAGCAGTACTTC
CASSLDPGANYEQYF
>TRBJ2-7|.|.|TRBV27
TGTGCCAGCAGTTTATCCGGCGACCCCCAAGGGTTCGAGCAGTACTTC
CASSLSGDPQGFEQYF
>TRBJ2-5|.|TRBD2|TRBV3-1/TRBV3-2
TGTGCCAGCAGCCAAATTGGACTAGCGGGACCCCAAGAGACCCAGTACTTC
CASSQIGLAGPQETQYF
>TRBJ2-2|.|.|TRBV11-2
TGTGCCAGCAGCCCAGGGACCCTCAACACCGGGGAGCTGTTTTTT
CASSPGTLNTGELFF
>TRBJ2-1|.|.|TRBV5-4
TGTGCCAGCAACCGACAAGGGGGATACAATGAGCAGTTCTTC
CASNRQGGYNEQFF
>TRBJ2-3|.|TRBD1|TRBV4-1
TGCGCCAGCAGCCAGGACAGGGGGATAACAGATACGCAGTATTTT
CASSQDRGITDTQYF
>TRBJ1-1|once|TRBD1|TRBV7-6
TGTGCCAGCAGCCCCGGGACAGGGGGCGGAAACACTGAAGCTTTCTTT
CASSPGTGGGNTEAFF
>TRBJ2-1|few|.|TRBV12-3/TRBV12-4
TGTGCCAGCAGTCCCCACAATGAGCAGTTCTTC
CASSPHNEQFF